These T cell receptor beta chains were read from a single sample in a study of blood T cell repertoires in COVID-19. Assay used: immunoSEQ multiplex PCR; TCRdb lists only in-frame clones, some missing. The sample includes 390,000 or so clones, around 87% of them seen just once. The source material was peripheral blood. These receptors all stem from a woman between 25 and 40 years old with COVID-19, enrolled during active disease. Both conserved end residues are part of each CDR3. Each record gives: CDR3 length, clone size, J gene, V gene, D gene, CDR3 protein, CDR3 DNA. D genes are given only for firm matches. The size entry is marked missing in some rows and otherwise reads once, few, many or a size class.

>13|-|TRBJ1-1|TRBV30|TRBD1
CAWSAYRGLEAFF
TGTGCCTGGAGTGCTTACAGGGGGCTGGAAGCTTTCTTT
>17|-|TRBJ2-2|TRBV9|-
CASSEPLREVNIGELFF
TGTGCCAGCAGCGAACCCCTGCGGGAAGTTAACATCGGGGAGCTGTTTTTT
>19|-|TRBJ2-6|TRBV4-1|TRBD1
CASSQILGQPAGGANVLTF
TGCGCCAGCAGCCAAATCTTGGGACAGCCGGCTGGTGGGGCCAACGTCCTGACTTTC
>16|-|TRBJ2-2|TRBV4-2|-
CASSLGVAENTGELFF
TGTGCCAGCAGTCTCGGGGTAGCGGAGAACACCGGGGAGCTGTTTTTT
>16|-|TRBJ2-3|TRBV4-1|-
CASSQVGAGRTDTQYF
TGCGCCAGCAGCCAAGTGGGCGCGGGACGCACAGATACGCAGTATTTT
>16|-|TRBJ2-5|TRBV7-2|TRBD2
CASSLERELNQETQYF
TGTGCCAGCAGCTTAGAGCGGGAGTTGAACCAAGAGACCCAGTACTTC
>16|-|TRBJ2-3|TRBV19|TRBD2
CASSPSTSGGVDTQYF
TGTGCCAGTAGTCCTTCGACTAGCGGAGGTGTAGATACGCAGTATTTT
>12|-|TRBJ2-2|TRBV6-5|-
CASPGNTGELFF
TGTGCCAGCCCGGGGAACACCGGGGAGCTGTTTTTT
>15|few|TRBJ2-3|TRBV4-2|TRBD2
CASSRAGEGTDTQYF
TGTGCCAGCAGCCGGGCGGGAGAGGGCACAGATACGCAGTATTTT
>13|-|TRBJ1-1|TRBV5-4|TRBD1
CASSRTGDTEAFF
TGTGCCAGCAGCCGAACAGGGGACACTGAAGCTTTCTTT